This passage covers 20 T cell receptor beta chains from one sample sequenced in a study of shared clonotypes between healthy human individuals. Some clones are missing from TCRdb's copy, which holds only in-frame ones; the method was immunoSEQ multiplex PCR. The data hold 2,500,000 or so clones, with 80% to 95% observed a single time. Sequencing was performed on naive CD4+ T cells from PBMCs. Subset here: CD45RA+ positively selected. These receptors were collected from a young man in good health. Some clones in this sample may be carry-over from other donors' samples.

CDR3 sequence reads: CATSWDRSIFGYTF. The CDR3 DNA reads as TGTGCCACCAGCTGGGACAGGTCGATTTTTGGCTACACCTTC. This rearrangement joins TRBV15 to TRBJ1-2; the match to TRBD1 covers 8 bases. The CDR3 is 14 amino acids. Trimming removed 5 bases from V and 7 bases from J; junction bases left unmatched: 9. Per the germline V gene, CDR1 is LNHNV and CDR2 is YYDKDF (reference sequence).

This clone came up once. This chain joins TRBV7-9 and TRBJ2-3; tentative D call: TRBD1 (6 bases). Germline loops: CDR1 SEHNR, CDR2 FQNEAQ (reference sequence). This CDR3 has 16 amino acids. Trimming took 4 bases from V and 4 from J, leaving 18 bases between them. The CDR3 spells CASSSTTGRRPDTQYF. CDR3 nucleotides: TGTGCCAGCAGCTCGACGACAGGTCGGAGGCCAGATACGCAGTATTTT.

The chain uses TRBV7-9 and TRBJ1-2; D not resolved. This CDR3 spans 13 amino acids. The germline V and J ends were trimmed by 5 bases and 2 bases, with 9 bases remaining between them. CDR1 and CDR2 from the germline V gene are SEHNR and FQNEAQ (reference sequence). CDR3 DNA sequence: TGTGCCAGCAGCCGATCCCCAAACTATGGCTACACCTTC. Amino acid sequence: CASSRSPNYGYTF.

The chain joins TRBV11-3 to TRBJ2-3; 10 nucleotides align to TRBD1. This CDR3 is 20 amino acids long. The germline V gene encodes CDR1 SGHNT and CDR2 YENEEA. J was trimmed by 1 base and V by 5 bases; bases with no gene match: 18. In nucleotides, the CDR3 is TGTGCCAGCAGCCCCCACCCCCCGGGACAGGGGATGTCGTGCACAGATACGCAGTATTTT. It codes for CASSPHPPGQGMSCTDTQYF.

This clone was detected only once. The chain is built from TRBV19 and TRBJ1-1; D is possibly TRBD1 (6 bases). Trimming removed 5 bases at V and 3 bases at J, with 22 bases between. The CDR3 extends over 17 amino acids. Germline CDR1 is LNHDA and CDR2 is SQIVND (reference sequence). The CDR3 sequence: CASSPREGGPWDTEAFF. CDR3 in DNA: TGTGCCAGTAGTCCCCGGGAGGGGGGCCCTTGGGACACTGAAGCTTTCTTT.

The chain joins TRBV30 to TRBJ1-1; 8 bases line up with TRBD1. The CDR3 has 11 residues. Trimming cost V 5 bases and J 6 bases; bases outside gene matches: 2. Germline V lookup: CDR1 GTSNPN, CDR2 SVGIG (reference sequence). CDR3 sequence: CAWGQGSEAFF. The CDR3 bases are TGTGCCTGGGGACAGGGATCTGAAGCTTTCTTT.

In nucleotides, the CDR3 is TGTGCCAGCAGCCAACCGGGCTTCAACACCGGGGAGCTGTTTTTT. Protein: CASSQPGFNTGELFF. V and J are TRBV19 and TRBJ2-2; no clear D gene. CDR3 size: 15 residues. Trimming took off 9 bases at V and 2 bases at J, with 16 bases between the two ends. In germline, CDR1 is LNHDA, CDR2 SQIVND (reference sequence). Full variable domain (rest looked up from reference TRBV19 and TRBJ2-2): DGGITQSPKYLFRKEGQNVTLSCEQNLNHDAMYWYRQDPGQGLRLIYYSQIVNDFQKGDIAEGYSVSREKKESFPLTVTSAQKNPTAFYLCASSQPGFNTGELFFGEGSRLTVL.

The rearrangement links TRBV4-1 to TRBJ1-5; no clear D gene. CDR1 and CDR2 (germline): MGHRA, YSYEKL. The CDR3 consists of 13 residues. Trimming took off 0 bases at V and 6 bases at J, with 6 bases between the two ends. The CDR3 spells CASSQDYGQPQHF. The CDR3 nucleotides are TGCGCCAGCAGCCAAGATTATGGTCAGCCCCAGCATTTT.

This rearrangement joins TRBV9 to TRBJ2-1; TRBD2 aligns across 15 bases. Germline-derived CDR1 and CDR2 are SGDLS and YYNGEE. The CDR3 is 16 residues long. The V and J ends lost 4 bases and 9 bases, in that order; junction bases with no gene match: 8. CDR3 sequence (DNA): TGTGCCAGCAGCACTGGACTAGCGGGAGGGTTGGCTGAGCAGTTCTTC. It translates to CASSTGLAGGLAEQFF.

The chain uses TRBV5-1 and TRBJ1-1; no clear D. The CDR3 has 14 amino acids. Germline assignment: CDR1 SGHRS and CDR2 YFSETQ. Deletions cut 7 bases from V and 1 base from J, with 14 bases between. The CDR3 region is CASFPGSPNTEAFF. In DNA form, the CDR3 reads TGCGCCAGCTTCCCCGGCAGCCCGAACACTGAAGCTTTCTTT.

The CDR3 protein is CASSLTGSGPAETQYF. In DNA, the CDR3 is TGTGCCAGCAGCTTAACGGGCAGCGGCCCCGCGGAGACCCAGTACTTC. This chain uses TRBV7-9 with TRBJ2-5; possibly TRBD2 for D (5 bases). V was trimmed by 2 bases and J by 5 bases, leaving 18 bases between them. Germline assignment: CDR1 SEHNR and CDR2 FQNEAQ (reference sequence). CDR3 length equals 16 residues.

V and J are TRBV7-3 and TRBJ2-1; the match to TRBD2 covers 11 bases. This CDR3 region has 15 residues. The germline CDR1 and CDR2 sequences are SGHTA and FQGTGA. J gave up 3 bases and V 5 bases, and 3 bases lay outside the gene matches. Here the CDR3 DNA reads TGTGCCAGCAGCACGACTAGCGGGGTCTACAATGAGCAGTTCTTC. It yields the protein CASSTTSGVYNEQFF.

The J gene is TRBJ2-3, the V gene TRBV5-4; 9 bases agree with TRBD2. The CDR3 consists of 15 residues. In germline, CDR1 is SGHNT, CDR2 YYREEE (reference sequence). The trim removed 3 bases at V and 7 bases at J, leaving 9 bases unmatched. CDR3 residues: CASSSAGGALYTQYF. Written as DNA, the CDR3 is TGTGCCAGCAGCTCAGCGGGGGGAGCGCTATATACGCAGTATTTT.

The chain couples TRBV19 to TRBJ1-5; D ambiguous. The CDR3 contains 17 residues. Trimming pared 5 bases from V and 2 bases from J, leaving 19 bases between. Germline V gene data show CDR1 as LNHDA and CDR2 as SQIVND (reference sequence). This CDR3 is CASSGKAPVIGNQPQHF. The CDR3 DNA follows: TGTGCCAGTAGTGGTAAAGCCCCGGTGATTGGCAATCAGCCCCAGCATTTT.

The chain has TRBV19 and TRBJ2-2, with 10 nucleotides matching TRBD1. Trimming took 6 bases from V and 4 from J; bases not matched to a gene: 11. Germline V gives CDR1 LNHDA, CDR2 SQIVND (reference sequence). The CDR3 is 17 residues long. The chain's CDR3 is CASSVTGTGVGTGELFF. The CDR3 DNA follows: TGTGCCAGTAGCGTAACCGGGACAGGGGTTGGCACCGGGGAGCTGTTTTTT.

The V and J genes are TRBV7-9 and TRBJ2-1; TRBD1 matches at 7 bases. The trim removed 1 base at V and 7 bases at J, leaving 7 bases unmatched. The CDR3 spans 15 residues. Germline V lookup: CDR1 SEHNR, CDR2 FQNEAQ (reference sequence). The CDR3 protein is CASSLGDRASNEQFF. In DNA form, the CDR3 reads TGTGCCAGCAGCTTAGGGGACAGAGCTTCTAATGAGCAGTTCTTC.

The chain joins TRBV11-3 to TRBJ2-5; no reliable D call. Trimming shortened V by 4 bases and J by 3 bases, and 3 bases separated the two germline ends. Looked up from germline, CDR1 is SGHNT and CDR2 is YENEEA. CDR3 length: 11 residues. For the CDR3, the DNA is TGTGCCAGCAGCTCAAAAGAGACCCAGTACTTC. This gives the protein CASSSKETQYF.

To note about this clone: Other DNA sequences in this specimen translate into the identical CDR3. The chain combines TRBV28 with TRBJ1-2; no clear D gene. V dropped 6 bases and J dropped 5 bases, with 10 bases sitting between them. Germline values: CDR1 MDHEN, CDR2 SYDVKM. The CDR3 consists of 12 residues. The CDR3 DNA reads TGTGCCAGCAGCCTCCGAGGGTATGGCTACACCTTC. It encodes CASSLRGYGYTF.

This sequence joins TRBV5-1 and TRBJ1-4, with 7 nucleotides matching TRBD1. Germline CDR1 reads SGHRS; CDR2 reads YFSETQ. J gave up 0 bases and V 5 bases, and 10 bases lay outside the gene matches. The CDR3 is made up of 17 amino acids. The chain's CDR3 is CASSLTGRVATNEKLFF. The CDR3 coding sequence is TGCGCCAGCAGTTTGACAGGGCGGGTAGCAACTAATGAAAAACTGTTTTTT.

V is TRBV7-2 and J is TRBJ2-7; 11 bases fit TRBD1. V dropped 5 bases and J dropped 1; count of bases not matched to a gene: 4. The length of the CDR3 is 15 residues. Germline V lookup: CDR1 SGHTA, CDR2 FQGNSA. The CDR3 DNA is TGTGCCAGCAGCCGGGACAGGGGGGCTTCCTACGAGCAGTACTTC. As protein: CASSRDRGASYEQYF.